The rows below give T cell receptor beta chains drawn from one sample of a study of human T cells and chemical hapten exposure. TCRdb reanalysed the RACE reads using MiXCR and keeps one entry per CDR3 protein. The sample contains 300,000 to 400,000 distinct CDR3 sequences, approximately 5.1% of which appear only once. This sample comprised whole blood, obtained in connection with sensitization to the hapten diphenylcyclopropenone (DPC). The receptors stem from a woman aged 45 to 65 with alopecia areata. Some clones in this sample may be carry-over from other donors' samples. Both conserved end residues are part of each CDR3. D genes are given only for firm matches. A clone size is listed for some rows: how often the clone was seen (once, few, many), or a class if it is expanded.

j_gene: TRBJ1-1; abundance: NA; len: 15; d_gene: NA; v_gene: TRBV15; CDR3nt: TGTGCCACCAGCACAACCCAGGGACTGAACACTGAAGCTTTCTTT; CDR3aa: CATSTTQGLNTEAFF
j_gene: TRBJ1-2; abundance: few; len: 12; d_gene: NA; v_gene: TRBV10-2; CDR3nt: TGCGCCAGTGGGGGGGACACCTATGGCTACACCTTC; CDR3aa: CASGGDTYGYTF
j_gene: TRBJ2-7; abundance: many; len: 13; d_gene: NA; v_gene: TRBV12-3/TRBV12-4; CDR3nt: TGTGCCAGCAGTTTGACTGACTCCTACGAGCAGTACTTC; CDR3aa: CASSLTDSYEQYF
j_gene: TRBJ1-5; abundance: NA; len: 15; d_gene: NA; v_gene: TRBV4-1; CDR3nt: TGCGCCAGCAGCCATCCTCTCAGGGGAAATCAGCCCCAGCATTTT; CDR3aa: CASSHPLRGNQPQHF
j_gene: TRBJ2-3; abundance: NA; len: 13; d_gene: NA; v_gene: TRBV28; CDR3nt: TGTGCCAGCACCCTCAGGGCGAGTGATACGCAGTATTTT; CDR3aa: CASTLRASDTQYF
j_gene: TRBJ1-1; abundance: many; len: 15; d_gene: NA; v_gene: TRBV7-9; CDR3nt: TGTGCCAGCAGCTTAGCGGAAGTGGGGAACACTGAAGCTTTCTTT; CDR3aa: CASSLAEVGNTEAFF
j_gene: TRBJ1-5; abundance: few; len: 15; d_gene: NA; v_gene: TRBV27; CDR3nt: TGTGCCAGCAGTCGTGGGTCGGAGGCCCCCTTGCCCCAGCATTTT; CDR3aa: CASSRGSEAPLPQHF
j_gene: TRBJ1-3; abundance: many; len: 18; d_gene: NA; v_gene: TRBV4-1; CDR3nt: TGCGCCAGCAGCCAAGATCTAATTGGGGGAGTATCTGGAAACACCATATATTTT; CDR3aa: CASSQDLIGGVSGNTIYF
j_gene: TRBJ2-7; abundance: many; len: 13; d_gene: TRBD1; v_gene: TRBV10-3; CDR3nt: TGTGCCATCAACCCGGACAGGGGCCACGAGCAGTACTTC; CDR3aa: CAINPDRGHEQYF
j_gene: TRBJ1-4; abundance: many; len: 15; d_gene: TRBD1; v_gene: TRBV7-9; CDR3nt: TGTGCCAGCAGCTCGATCGGACAGGGGGCCTCAAAACTGTTTTTT; CDR3aa: CASSSIGQGASKLFF
j_gene: TRBJ2-1; abundance: many; len: 13; d_gene: NA; v_gene: TRBV20-1; CDR3nt: TGCAGTGCTAGTGAGGCTGTCGGAGGTGAGCAGTTCTTC; CDR3aa: CSASEAVGGEQFF
j_gene: TRBJ2-1; abundance: many; len: 14; d_gene: NA; v_gene: TRBV20-1; CDR3nt: TGCAGTGCTAACCCACTAACTTCGGTAGATGAGCAGTTCTTC; CDR3aa: CSANPLTSVDEQFF
j_gene: TRBJ2-7; abundance: NA; len: 14; d_gene: NA; v_gene: TRBV7-9; CDR3nt: TGTGCCAGCAGCTTGCTATCAGGGAACTACGAGCAGTACTTC; CDR3aa: CASSLLSGNYEQYF
j_gene: TRBJ1-1; abundance: few; len: 15; d_gene: NA; v_gene: TRBV5-5; CDR3nt: TGTGCCAGCAGCTTGGAAGTTCTGATGAACACTGAAGCTTTCTTT; CDR3aa: CASSLEVLMNTEAFF
j_gene: TRBJ1-1; abundance: many; len: 13; d_gene: TRBD1; v_gene: TRBV2; CDR3nt: TGTGCCAGCCAGGTGACAGGGGCCACTGAAGCTTTCTTT; CDR3aa: CASQVTGATEAFF
j_gene: TRBJ1-5; abundance: many; len: 12; d_gene: NA; v_gene: TRBV9; CDR3nt: TGTGCCAGCAGCATGGGGGGTCAGCCCCAGCATTTT; CDR3aa: CASSMGGQPQHF
j_gene: TRBJ1-1; abundance: NA; len: 13; d_gene: NA; v_gene: TRBV12-3/TRBV12-4; CDR3nt: TGTGCCAGCGGATTTGGGGGGCAAACTGAAGCTTTCTTT; CDR3aa: CASGFGGQTEAFF
j_gene: TRBJ1-3; abundance: NA; len: 15; d_gene: NA; v_gene: TRBV7-2; CDR3nt: TGTGCCAGCAGCCCTGGGGCGGGCGAATGGGGCACCATATATTTT; CDR3aa: CASSPGAGEWGTIYF
j_gene: TRBJ1-1; abundance: NA; len: 14; d_gene: NA; v_gene: TRBV7-9; CDR3nt: TGTGCCAGCGGCGGGGAGGGTAGGGACACTGAAGCTTTCTTT; CDR3aa: CASGGEGRDTEAFF
j_gene: TRBJ2-1; abundance: many; len: 17; d_gene: NA; v_gene: TRBV2; CDR3nt: TGTGCCAGCAGTGAAGCTCCCCCCGCCCCTGGCTACAATGAGCAGTTCTTC; CDR3aa: CASSEAPPAPGYNEQFF